Shown below are 3 T cell receptor beta chains from a single sample sequenced in a study of breast tumors, draining lymph nodes, adjacent tissues. Via MiXCR, TCRdb re-called the multiplex PCR reads, giving one row per CDR3 protein. The data show roughly 80,000 distinct CDR3 sequences, with roughly 19% seen just once and 2% to 3% held by the top ten. The lymph nodes were axillary draining lymph nodes from breast cancer patients. Sequenced material: axillary lymph node tissue. The receptor set was obtained from a female donor with breast cancer. Some clones in this sample may be carry-over from other donors' samples.

A note on this clonotype: A much larger clone is a single base away; this may be a read error. The chain recombines TRBV6-1 with TRBJ2-5; D is unresolved. This CDR3 is 12 amino acids long. Germline V gene sequence: CDR1 MNHNS, CDR2 SASEGT. CDR3 amino acids: CASSAGPETQCF. The DNA of the CDR3 is TGTGCCAGCAGTGCCGGACCCGAGACCCAGTGCTTC.

This clonotype has more than one count but fewer than ten. V is TRBV13 and J is TRBJ1-4, with D perhaps TRBD1 (6 bases). V was clipped by 5 bases and J by 6 bases, with 16 bases between them. CDR1 and CDR2 from the germline V gene are PRHDT and FYEKMQ (reference sequence). This CDR3 has 15 amino acids. The CDR3 DNA reads TGTGCCAGCAGCGGGGGCTCGGCAACGTATGAAAAACTGTTTTTT. The encoded protein is CASSGGSATYEKLFF.

Concerning this clonotype itself: This clone may be a read error of a much larger clone one base away. The chain couples TRBV4-3 to TRBJ1-4; possible D gene TRBD1, 6 bases. The germline gives CDR1 LGHNA, CDR2 YSLEER. The CDR3 spans 16 residues. The DNA of the CDR3 is TGCGCCAGCAGCCAAATGACGAGGGGGTGGGATGAAGAACTGTTTTTT. Protein: CASSQMTRGWDEELFF.